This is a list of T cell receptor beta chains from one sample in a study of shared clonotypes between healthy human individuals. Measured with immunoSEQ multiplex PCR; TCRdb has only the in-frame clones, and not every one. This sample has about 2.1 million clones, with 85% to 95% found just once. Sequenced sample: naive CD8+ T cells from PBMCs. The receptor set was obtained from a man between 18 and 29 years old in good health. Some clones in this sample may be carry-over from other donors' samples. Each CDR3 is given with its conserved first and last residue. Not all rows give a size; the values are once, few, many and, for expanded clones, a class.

cdr3_aa: CASSPTTGRSQETQYF
clone_size: .
v_call: TRBV28

cdr3_aa: CASGTMLNYNEQFF
clone_size: .
v_call: TRBV27

cdr3_aa: CASTFGTGKTGELFF
clone_size: .
v_call: TRBV5-6

cdr3_aa: CASSLGWGPNTGELFF
clone_size: .
v_call: TRBV11-2

cdr3_aa: CASSQAASGYNEQFF
clone_size: .
v_call: TRBV4-1

cdr3_aa: CASAAGNQETQYF
clone_size: .
v_call: TRBV9

cdr3_aa: CASRVGLAAYNEQFF
clone_size: .
v_call: TRBV28

cdr3_aa: CASSPRDFNYEQYF
clone_size: .
v_call: TRBV27

cdr3_aa: CSVEALGLVSNEQFF
clone_size: .
v_call: TRBV29-1

cdr3_aa: CASSHVQGAREQYF
clone_size: .
v_call: TRBV5-1

cdr3_aa: CASSGAGHLGNEQFF
clone_size: .
v_call: TRBV18

cdr3_aa: CASSEGRVYNEQFF
clone_size: .
v_call: TRBV4-3

cdr3_aa: CASSRLTGDQPQHF
clone_size: .
v_call: TRBV4-1

cdr3_aa: CASSPSHSNEQFF
clone_size: .
v_call: TRBV19

cdr3_aa: CASSMDRGQLAKNIQYF
clone_size: .
v_call: TRBV7-2

cdr3_aa: CASSSAGEAPEQYF
clone_size: once
v_call: TRBV7-6

cdr3_aa: CASSPMQGANTEAFF
clone_size: few
v_call: TRBV7-9

cdr3_aa: CASSPMKGKGYYGYTF
clone_size: .
v_call: TRBV18

cdr3_aa: CASSAFQYNEQFF
clone_size: .
v_call: TRBV7-6

cdr3_aa: CASAATAGAMNTEAFF
clone_size: .
v_call: TRBV28

cdr3_aa: CSVPGRGGGGYNEQFF
clone_size: .
v_call: TRBV29-1

cdr3_aa: CAISWEVGATGELFF
clone_size: .
v_call: TRBV10-3

cdr3_aa: CASSSDLDEQYF
clone_size: .
v_call: TRBV11-1

cdr3_aa: CASRRSPTSTYEQYF
clone_size: .
v_call: TRBV28

cdr3_aa: CATRDPGLAALGELFF
clone_size: .
v_call: TRBV15

cdr3_aa: CASSVWGYNEQFF
clone_size: .
v_call: TRBV9

cdr3_aa: CASSLESDGVPEQYF
clone_size: once
v_call: TRBV27

cdr3_aa: CASSIDPGLAGRETQYF
clone_size: .
v_call: TRBV9

cdr3_aa: CASSEAPSEQYF
clone_size: .
v_call: TRBV25-1

cdr3_aa: CASSLGQYYEQYF
clone_size: .
v_call: TRBV27

cdr3_aa: CASSRSGTDEQYF
clone_size: once
v_call: TRBV7-2